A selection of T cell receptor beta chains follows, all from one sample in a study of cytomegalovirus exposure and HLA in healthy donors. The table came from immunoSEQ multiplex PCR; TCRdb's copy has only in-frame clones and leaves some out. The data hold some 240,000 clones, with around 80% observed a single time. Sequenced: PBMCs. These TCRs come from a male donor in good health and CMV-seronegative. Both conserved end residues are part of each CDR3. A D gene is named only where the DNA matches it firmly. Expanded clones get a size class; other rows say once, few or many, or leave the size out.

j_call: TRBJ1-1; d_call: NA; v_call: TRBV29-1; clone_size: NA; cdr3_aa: CSVLSALGAFF; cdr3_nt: TGCAGCGTTTTAAGCGCCCTCGGGGCTTTCTTT
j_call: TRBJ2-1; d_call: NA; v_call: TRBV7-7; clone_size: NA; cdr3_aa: CASSPFTGGQIHNEQFF; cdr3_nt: TGTGCCAGCAGCCCATTTACCGGGGGACAGATACACAATGAGCAGTTCTTC
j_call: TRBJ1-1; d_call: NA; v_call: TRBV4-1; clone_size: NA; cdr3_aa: CASSQDHRESTEAFF; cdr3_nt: TGCGCCAGCAGCCAAGACCACAGGGAGTCCACTGAAGCTTTCTTT
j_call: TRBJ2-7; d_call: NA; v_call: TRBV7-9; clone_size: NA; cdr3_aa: CSSSLTNTYEQYF; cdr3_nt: TGTTCCAGCAGCTTAACCAACACGTACGAGCAGTACTTC
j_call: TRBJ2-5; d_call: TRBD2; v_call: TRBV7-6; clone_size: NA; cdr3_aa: CASSLDGLAGVETQYF; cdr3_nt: TGTGCCAGCAGCTTAGATGGTCTAGCGGGAGTCGAGACCCAGTACTTC
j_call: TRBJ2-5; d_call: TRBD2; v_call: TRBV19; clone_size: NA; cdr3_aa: CASSPRGRGETQYF; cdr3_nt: TGTGCCAGTAGCCCCCGCGGGAGGGGAGAGACCCAGTACTTC
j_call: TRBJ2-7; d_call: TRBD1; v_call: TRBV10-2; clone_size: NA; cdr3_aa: CASREGTGPSYEQYF; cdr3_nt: TGCGCCAGCAGGGAAGGGACAGGCCCTTCCTACGAGCAGTACTTC
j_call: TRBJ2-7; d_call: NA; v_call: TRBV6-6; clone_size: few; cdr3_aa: CASSYPRDSHEQYF; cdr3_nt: TGTGCCAGCAGTTACCCCCGGGACTCCCACGAGCAGTACTTC
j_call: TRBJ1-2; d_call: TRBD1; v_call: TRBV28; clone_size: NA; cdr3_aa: CASSGTGKGYTF; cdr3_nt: TGTGCCAGCAGCGGGACAGGGAAAGGCTACACCTTC
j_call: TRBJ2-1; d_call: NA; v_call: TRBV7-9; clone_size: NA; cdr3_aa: CSSTGGGKIHEQFF; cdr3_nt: TGTTCCAGCACCGGAGGGGGCAAGATCCATGAGCAGTTCTTC
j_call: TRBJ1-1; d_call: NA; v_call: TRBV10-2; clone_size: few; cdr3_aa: CASSDVAVEAFF; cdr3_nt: TGCGCCAGCAGTGATGTCGCAGTTGAAGCTTTCTTT
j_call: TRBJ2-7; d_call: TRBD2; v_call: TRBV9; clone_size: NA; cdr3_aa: CASSVGPSGRVTYEQYF; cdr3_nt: TGTGCCAGCAGCGTAGGTCCTAGCGGGAGGGTGACCTACGAGCAGTACTTC
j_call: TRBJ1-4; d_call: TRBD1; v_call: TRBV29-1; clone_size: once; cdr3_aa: CSVTGTGRGPEEKLFF; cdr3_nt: TGCAGCGTTACCGGGACAGGGAGGGGGCCAGAAGAAAAACTGTTTTTT
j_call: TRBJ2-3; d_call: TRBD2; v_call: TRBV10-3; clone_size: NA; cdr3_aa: CAISDRDRGTSGTLTDTQYF; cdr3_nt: TGTGCCATCAGCGACCGGGACAGGGGGACTAGCGGGACCCTAACAGATACGCAGTATTTT
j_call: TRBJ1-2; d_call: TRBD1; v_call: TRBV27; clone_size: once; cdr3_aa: CASRQTGTGLYYGYTF; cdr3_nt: TGTGCCAGCAGGCAAACCGGGACAGGACTTTACTATGGCTACACCTTC
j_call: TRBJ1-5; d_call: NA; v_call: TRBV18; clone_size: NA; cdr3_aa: CASSPGQLQDQPQHF; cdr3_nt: TGTGCCAGCTCACCTGGACAGCTCCAGGATCAGCCCCAGCATTTT
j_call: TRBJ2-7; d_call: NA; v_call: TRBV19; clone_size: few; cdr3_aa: CASSIYGGRGSYEQYF; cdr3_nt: TGTGCCAGTAGTATTTACGGGGGGCGCGGGTCCTACGAGCAGTACTTC
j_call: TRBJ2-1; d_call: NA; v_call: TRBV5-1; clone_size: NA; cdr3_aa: CASSSNQGNEQFF; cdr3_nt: TGCGCCAGCAGCTCTAATCAGGGGAATGAGCAGTTCTTC
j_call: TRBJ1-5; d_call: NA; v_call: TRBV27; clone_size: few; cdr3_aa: CASCSGGTGNQPQHF; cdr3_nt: TGTGCCAGCTGCTCCGGGGGGACGGGCAATCAGCCCCAGCATTTT
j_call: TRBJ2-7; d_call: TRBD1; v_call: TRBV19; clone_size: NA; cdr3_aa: CASSIRQGANEQYF; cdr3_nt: TGTGCCAGTAGTATAAGGCAGGGGGCGAACGAGCAGTACTTC
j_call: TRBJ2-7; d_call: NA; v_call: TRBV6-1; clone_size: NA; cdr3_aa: CASSEGSNYEQYF; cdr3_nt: TGTGCCAGCAGTGAAGGGTCGAATTACGAGCAGTACTTC
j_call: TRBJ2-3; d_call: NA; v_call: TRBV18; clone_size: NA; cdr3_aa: CASSLRTADTQYF; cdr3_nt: TGTGCCAGCTCACTCCGGACAGCAGATACGCAGTATTTT
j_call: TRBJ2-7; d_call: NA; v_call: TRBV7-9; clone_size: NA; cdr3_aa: CSSSSKGGYEQYF; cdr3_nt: TGTTCCAGCAGCTCGAAGGGAGGCTACGAGCAGTACTTC
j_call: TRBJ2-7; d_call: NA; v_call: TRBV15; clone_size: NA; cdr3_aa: CATSAEVGQVGSPYEQYF; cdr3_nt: TGTGCCACCAGCGCCGAGGTCGGTCAGGTTGGGAGTCCGTACGAGCAGTACTTC
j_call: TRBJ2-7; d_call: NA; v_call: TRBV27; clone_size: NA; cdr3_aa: CASSLSQGYEQYF; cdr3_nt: TGTGCCAGCAGTTTATCGCAGGGGTACGAGCAGTACTTC
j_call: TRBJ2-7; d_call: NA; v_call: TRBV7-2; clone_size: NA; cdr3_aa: CASSLGTFYEQYF; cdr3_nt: TGTGCCAGCAGCTTAGGGACTTTCTACGAGCAGTACTTC
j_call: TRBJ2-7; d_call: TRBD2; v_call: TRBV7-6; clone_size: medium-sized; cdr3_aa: CASSPSAAGGSYEQYF; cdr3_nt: TGTGCCAGCAGCCCCTCGGCAGCGGGAGGCTCCTACGAGCAGTACTTC
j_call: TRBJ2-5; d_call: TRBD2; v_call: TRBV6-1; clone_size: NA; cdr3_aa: CASTPSGSWETQYF; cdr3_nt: TGTGCCAGCACCCCCAGCGGGAGTTGGGAGACCCAGTACTTC
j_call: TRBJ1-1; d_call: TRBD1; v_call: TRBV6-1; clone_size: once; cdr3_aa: CASSWTQGGTEAFF; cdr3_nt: TGTGCCAGCAGTTGGACACAGGGGGGAACTGAAGCTTTCTTT